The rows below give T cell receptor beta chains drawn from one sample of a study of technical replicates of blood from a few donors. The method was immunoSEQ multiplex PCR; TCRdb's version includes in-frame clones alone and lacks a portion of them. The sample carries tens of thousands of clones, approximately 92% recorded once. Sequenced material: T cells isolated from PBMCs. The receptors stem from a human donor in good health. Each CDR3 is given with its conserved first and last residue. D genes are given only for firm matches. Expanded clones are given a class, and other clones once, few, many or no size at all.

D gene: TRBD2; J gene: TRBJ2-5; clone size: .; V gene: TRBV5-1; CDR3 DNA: TGCGCCACCGGAGAGTGGAGCGGGAGAGAGACCCAGTACTTC; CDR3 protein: CATGEWSGRETQYF
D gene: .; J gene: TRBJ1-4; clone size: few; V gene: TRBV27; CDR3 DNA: TGTGCCAGCAGTCTCTACAGGGTGCCTAATGAAAAACTGTTTTTT; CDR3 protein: CASSLYRVPNEKLFF
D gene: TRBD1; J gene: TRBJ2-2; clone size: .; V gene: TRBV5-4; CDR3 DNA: TGTGCCAGCAGCCAAGACAGGGTGAGGGCCGGGGAGCTGTTTTTT; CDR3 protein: CASSQDRVRAGELFF
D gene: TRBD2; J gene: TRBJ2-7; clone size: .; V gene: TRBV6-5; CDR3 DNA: TGTGCCAGCACCCCGGGACTAGCGCTACCCTACGAGCAGTACTTC; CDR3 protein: CASTPGLALPYEQYF
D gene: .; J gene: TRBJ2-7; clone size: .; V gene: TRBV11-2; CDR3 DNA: TGTGCCAGCAGCTTACGGGCCGGCGGGGACGAGCAGTACTTC; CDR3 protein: CASSLRAGGDEQYF
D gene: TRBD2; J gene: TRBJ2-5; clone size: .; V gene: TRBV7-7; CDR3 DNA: TGTGCCAGCAGTCGGAGCGGGGGGCAAGAGACCCAGTACTTC; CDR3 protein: CASSRSGGQETQYF
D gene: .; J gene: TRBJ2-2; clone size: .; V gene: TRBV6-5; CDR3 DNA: TGTGCCAGCAGTTACCGACAGAACACCGGGGAGCTGTTTTTT; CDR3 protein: CASSYRQNTGELFF
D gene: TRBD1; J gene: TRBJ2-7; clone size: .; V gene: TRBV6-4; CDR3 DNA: TGTGCCAGCAGTGGGAGGGACAGGAAGTATTGGGACTACGAGCAGTACTTC; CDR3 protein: CASSGRDRKYWDYEQYF
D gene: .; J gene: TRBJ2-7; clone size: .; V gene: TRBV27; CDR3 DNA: TGTGCCAGCAGTTCCCCACGAGCCTCGGACTGGCGGGGATTCTACGAGCAGTACTTC; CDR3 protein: CASSSPRASDWRGFYEQYF
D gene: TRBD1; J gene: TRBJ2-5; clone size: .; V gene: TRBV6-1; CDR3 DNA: TGTGCCAGCTCGGGGGACAGGGGAAAGACCCAGTACTTC; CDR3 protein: CASSGDRGKTQYF
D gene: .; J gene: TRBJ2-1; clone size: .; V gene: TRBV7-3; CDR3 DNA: TGTGCCAGCAGCCCCATAGGGGCAGGGGATTACAATGAGCAGTTCTTC; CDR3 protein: CASSPIGAGDYNEQFF
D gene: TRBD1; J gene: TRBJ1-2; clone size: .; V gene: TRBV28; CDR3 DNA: TGTGCCAGCAGTCTACAGGGGGCGAACTATGGCTACACCTTC; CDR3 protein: CASSLQGANYGYTF
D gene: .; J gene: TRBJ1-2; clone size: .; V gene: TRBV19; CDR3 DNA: TGTGCCAGTAGTATGGAGCTAGGTGGCTACACCTTC; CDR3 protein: CASSMELGGYTF
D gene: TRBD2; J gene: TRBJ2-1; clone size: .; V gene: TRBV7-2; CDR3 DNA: TGTGCCAGCAGCTTATTCGGCGGGAGGGTCAGCTCCTACAATGAGCAGTTCTTC; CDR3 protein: CASSLFGGRVSSYNEQFF
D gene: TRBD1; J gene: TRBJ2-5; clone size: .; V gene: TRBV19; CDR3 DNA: TGTGCCAGTAGTACCAGACAGGGAATGGGGGAGACCCAGTACTTC; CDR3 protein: CASSTRQGMGETQYF
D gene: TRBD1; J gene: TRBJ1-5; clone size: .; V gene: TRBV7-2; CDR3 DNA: TGTGCCAGCAGCTCGACAGGGGGCGATCAGCCCCAGCATTTT; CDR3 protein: CASSSTGGDQPQHF
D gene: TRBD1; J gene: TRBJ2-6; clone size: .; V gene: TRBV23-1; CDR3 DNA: TGCGCCAGCAGTCAATCAAAGGGGGCGACTGGGGCCAACGTCCTGACTTTC; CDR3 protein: CASSQSKGATGANVLTF
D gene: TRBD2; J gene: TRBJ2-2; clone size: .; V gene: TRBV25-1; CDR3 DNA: TGTGCCAGCAGTGGTAGCGGGAGTGGAACCGGGGAGCTGTTTTTT; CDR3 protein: CASSGSGSGTGELFF
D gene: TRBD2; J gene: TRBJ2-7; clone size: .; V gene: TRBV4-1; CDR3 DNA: TGCGCCAGCAGCCAAAGTAGCGGGCGCTACGAGCAGTACTTC; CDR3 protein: CASSQSSGRYEQYF
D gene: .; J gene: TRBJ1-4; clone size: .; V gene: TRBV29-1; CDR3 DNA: TGCAGCGTTGAAGCTAACGACTTAAGAAAGGAAAAACTGTTTTTT; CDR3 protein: CSVEANDLRKEKLFF
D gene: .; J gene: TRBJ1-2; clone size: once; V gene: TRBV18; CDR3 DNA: TGTGCCAGCTCACCAGAAGGGGGATACTATGGCTACACCTTC; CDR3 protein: CASSPEGGYYGYTF
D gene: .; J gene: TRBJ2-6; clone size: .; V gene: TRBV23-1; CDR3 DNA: TGCGCCAGCAGTCGAAGACAGTCTAGGGTAGGGGCCAACGTCCTGACTTTC; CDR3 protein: CASSRRQSRVGANVLTF
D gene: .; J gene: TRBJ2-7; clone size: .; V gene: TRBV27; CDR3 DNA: TGTGCCAGCAGTTTAGGCCGACGGAGCTACGAGCAGTACTTC; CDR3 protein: CASSLGRRSYEQYF
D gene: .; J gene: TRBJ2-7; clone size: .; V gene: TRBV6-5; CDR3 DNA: TGTGCCAGCAGTTACTCGGGGGACAAAATGGGCGAGCAGTACTTC; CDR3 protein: CASSYSGDKMGEQYF
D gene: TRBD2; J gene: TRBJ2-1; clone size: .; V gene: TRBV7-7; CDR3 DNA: TGTGCTAGCAGCTCGGGACTAGCGAGCTACAATGAGCAGTTCTTC; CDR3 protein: CASSSGLASYNEQFF
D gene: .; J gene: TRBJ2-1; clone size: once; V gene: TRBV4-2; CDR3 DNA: TGTGCCAGCAGCCCTACCTACAATGAGCAGTTCTTC; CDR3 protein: CASSPTYNEQFF
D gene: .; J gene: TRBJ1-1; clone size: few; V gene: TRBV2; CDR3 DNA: TGTGCCAGCAGTGAAGACTTGAACACTGAAGCTTTCTTT; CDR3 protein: CASSEDLNTEAFF
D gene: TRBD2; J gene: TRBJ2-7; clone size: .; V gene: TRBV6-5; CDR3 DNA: TGTGCCAGCAGAATAGCGGGAGAAAGGGGCGAGCAGTACTTC; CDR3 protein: CASRIAGERGEQYF
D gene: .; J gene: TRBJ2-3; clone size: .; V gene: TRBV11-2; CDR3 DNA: TGTGCCAGCGGCCTTCTCTTTCCGGATACGCAGTATTTT; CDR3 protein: CASGLLFPDTQYF
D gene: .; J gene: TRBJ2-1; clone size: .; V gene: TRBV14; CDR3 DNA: TGTGCCAGCAGCCAATGGAGATACAATGAGCAGTTCTTC; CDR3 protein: CASSQWRYNEQFF
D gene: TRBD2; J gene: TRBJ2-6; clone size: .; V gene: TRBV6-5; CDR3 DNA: TGTGCCAGCAGTTACCAGGGAGGGCCCGTCCTGACTTTC; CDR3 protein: CASSYQGGPVLTF
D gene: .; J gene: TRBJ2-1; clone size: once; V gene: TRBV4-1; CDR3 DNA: TGCGCCAGCAGCCCCCCAAGCCGCGAGGTTTTCAATGAGCAGTTCTTC; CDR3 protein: CASSPPSREVFNEQFF
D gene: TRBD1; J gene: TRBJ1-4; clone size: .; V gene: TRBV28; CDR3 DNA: TGTGCCAGCAGTTTATCTTTAGGACAGGGGGAAAAACTGTTTTTT; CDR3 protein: CASSLSLGQGEKLFF
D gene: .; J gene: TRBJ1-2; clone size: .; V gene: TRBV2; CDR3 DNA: TGTGCCAGCAATCAGGGTGGCTACACCTTC; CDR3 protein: CASNQGGYTF
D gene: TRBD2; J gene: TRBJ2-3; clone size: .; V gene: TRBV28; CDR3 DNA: TGTGCCAGCAGTTTTACTAGCGGGAACTTGGACACAGATACGCAGTATTTT; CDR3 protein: CASSFTSGNLDTDTQYF
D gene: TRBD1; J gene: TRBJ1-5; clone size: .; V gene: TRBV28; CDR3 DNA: TGTGCCAGCAGTTTATCGGACAGGGAGGGTCAGCCCCAGCATTTT; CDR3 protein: CASSLSDREGQPQHF
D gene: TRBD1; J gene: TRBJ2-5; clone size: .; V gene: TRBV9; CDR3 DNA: TGTGCCAGCAGCGTAGGATTCCCTACGACAGGGTTGAGAGAGACCCAGTACTTC; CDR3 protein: CASSVGFPTTGLRETQYF
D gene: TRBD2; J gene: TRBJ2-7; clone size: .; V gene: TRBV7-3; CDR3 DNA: TGTGCCAGCAGCCTCTCCCGGACTAGCGGTCGTCAGGAGCAGTACTTC; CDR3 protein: CASSLSRTSGRQEQYF